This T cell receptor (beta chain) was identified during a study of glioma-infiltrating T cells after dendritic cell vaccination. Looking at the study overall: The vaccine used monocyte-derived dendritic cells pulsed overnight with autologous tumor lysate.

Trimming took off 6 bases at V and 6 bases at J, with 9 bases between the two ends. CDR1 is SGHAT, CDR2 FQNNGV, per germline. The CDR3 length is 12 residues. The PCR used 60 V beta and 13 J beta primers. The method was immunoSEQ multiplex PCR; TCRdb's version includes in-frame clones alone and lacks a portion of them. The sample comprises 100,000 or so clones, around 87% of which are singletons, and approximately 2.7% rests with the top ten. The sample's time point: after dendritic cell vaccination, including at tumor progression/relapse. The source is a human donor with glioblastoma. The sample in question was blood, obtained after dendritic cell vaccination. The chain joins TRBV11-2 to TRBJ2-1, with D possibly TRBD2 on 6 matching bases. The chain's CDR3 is CASSQTSNEQFF. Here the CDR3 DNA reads TGTGCCAGCAGTCAGACTAGCAATGAGCAGTTCTTC.